This is a list of T cell receptor beta chains from one sample in a study of T cell responses to AZD1222 COVID-19 vaccine. Some clones are missing from TCRdb's copy, which holds only in-frame ones; the method was immunoSEQ multiplex PCR. The repertoire has approximately 150,000 clones, 90% of them found once; the top ten carry about 3%. The sample consisted of peripheral blood, taken on day 0 of AZD1222 vaccination. These receptors were collected from an adult in good health. Each CDR3 is given with its conserved first and last residue. A D gene is named only where the DNA matches it firmly. A clone size is listed for some rows: how often the clone was seen (once, few, many), or a class if it is expanded.

D	V	length	size	J	CDR3
-	TRBV7-9	14	-	TRBJ2-5	CASSYTGNGETQYF
TRBD1	TRBV12-3/TRBV12-4	13	-	TRBJ1-1	CASSPPGQAEAFF
TRBD1	TRBV5-4	16	-	TRBJ2-1	CASSLGTGQGANEQFF
-	TRBV19	15	-	TRBJ1-4	CASSLYRGTNEKLFF
TRBD1	TRBV2	12	-	TRBJ1-1	CASREDRAEAFF
TRBD2	TRBV5-1	16	-	TRBJ2-2	CASSWERGANTGELFF
-	TRBV3-1/TRBV3-2	17	-	TRBJ2-6	CASSRLPGGAGANVLTF
-	TRBV7-9	13	-	TRBJ1-6	CASSLLTGSPLHF
-	TRBV13	14	-	TRBJ2-1	CASSPWGSYDEQFF
TRBD1	TRBV19	14	once	TRBJ1-5	CASTGQGGYQPQHF
-	TRBV7-6	14	-	TRBJ1-5	CASSPGPPFQPQHF
-	TRBV27	15	few	TRBJ1-6	CASSLSTAQYSPLHF
-	TRBV28	12	-	TRBJ2-2	CASTPRTGELFF
TRBD1	TRBV5-6	15	once	TRBJ2-7	CASSGGQVSSYEQYF
TRBD1	TRBV19	13	-	TRBJ1-2	CATRDRVNYGYTF
TRBD2	TRBV6-2/TRBV6-3	17	few	TRBJ2-2	CASTPRGLAGPSGELFF
-	TRBV19	13	-	TRBJ2-7	CASSSEPAYEQYF
-	TRBV5-6	14	-	TRBJ1-2	CASSLGRGVGGYTF
-	TRBV7-3	16	-	TRBJ1-6	CASSQLGAGRGSALHF
TRBD1	TRBV7-3	13	-	TRBJ2-1	CASSLDEGAKQFF
-	TRBV7-8	14	-	TRBJ1-2	CASSPAYKGRGYTF
-	TRBV30	12	-	TRBJ1-2	CAWLKGVYGYTF
TRBD2	TRBV7-2	14	-	TRBJ2-1	CASLAGGLLGEQFF
-	TRBV21-1	17	-	TRBJ2-7	CASSKATSEYHHYEQYF
-	TRBV5-4	15	-	TRBJ1-4	CASSREQGSNEKLFF
-	TRBV14	14	-	TRBJ1-2	CASSQVTGKLGYTF
-	TRBV5-8	14	-	TRBJ2-7	CASSLIAGSYEQYF
TRBD1	TRBV24-1	14	-	TRBJ1-2	CATSPSDRALGYTF
TRBD2	TRBV7-9	19	-	TRBJ2-2	CASSRRGLAGVVDTGELFF
-	TRBV5-1	14	-	TRBJ2-7	CASSLEGSPYEQYF
-	TRBV29-1	12	-	TRBJ2-7	CSVEGYSYEQYF
-	TRBV10-3	11	-	TRBJ1-2	CAISEAQGYTF
TRBD1	TRBV6-1	12	-	TRBJ1-2	CASSERGHGYTF
TRBD1	TRBV18	14	-	TRBJ1-5	CASSPDRADQPQHF
-	TRBV7-3	16	-	TRBJ1-2	CASSLNPNPPGYGYTF